This paragraph covers one T cell receptor beta chain sequence. Its antigen is unidentified. TCRdb re-called the 5' RACE reads through MiXCR, storing one row per CDR3 protein. The sample carries 600,000 to 700,000 distinct CDR3 sequences, 20% to 25% recorded once. This record comes from a study of identical twins. Overall study results and limits: Models underpredicted monozygotic twin sharing of out-of-frame TCR alpha.

V was trimmed by 0 bases and J by 3 bases, leaving 9 bases between them. CDR1 ENHRY and CDR2 SYGVKD come from the germline V gene. This CDR3 is built from 14 residues. This sample also belongs to another study, concerning T cells expressing NK-cell markers.

This chain joins TRBV10-3 and TRBJ2-7; D uncertain. The receptor's source is a woman between 18 and 29 years old in good health. The specimen was PBMCs. CDR3 bases: TGTGCCATCAGTGAGTCTCCAGCAGACTACGAGCAGTACTTC. It encodes CAISESPADYEQYF.